Listed here are 16 T cell receptor beta chains from one sample, sequenced in a study of technical replicates of blood from a few donors. Produced via immunoSEQ multiplex PCR; TCRdb's table is partial and in-frame only. The sample has more than 90,000 clones, roughly 96% seen once. Sequenced material: T cells isolated from PBMCs. All receptors derive from a human donor in good health.

CDR3 coding DNA: TGTGCCAGCAGTGACCAGTCCGGGACATCTAATTCTGAAGCTTTCTTT. Translation gives CASSDQSGTSNSEAFF. The chain employs TRBV6-1 and TRBJ1-1, with TRBD1 as a possible D gene (6 bases). The CDR3 runs to 16 residues. Trimming shortened V by 3 bases and J by 6 bases, and 20 bases separated the two germline ends. Germline CDR1 is MNHNS and CDR2 is SASEGT.

The chain is built from TRBV7-2 and TRBJ2-1; D unresolved. This CDR3 contains 14 residues. Germline-derived CDR1 and CDR2 are SGHTA and FQGNSA. Trimming removed 5 bases at V and 4 bases at J, with 12 bases between. The CDR3 coding sequence is TGTGCCAGCAGCGTGCTAGACGGTTACAATGAGCAGTTCTTC. This translates into CASSVLDGYNEQFF.

The chain uses TRBV6-1 and TRBJ2-3; D remains unclear. CDR3 size: 13 residues. The ends were cut back, 2 bases at V and 4 bases at J, with 7 bases in the middle. Germline CDR1 MNHNS, CDR2 SASEGT. CDR3 region: CASSERVPDTQYF. CDR3 nucleotide sequence: TGTGCCAGCAGTGAACGGGTTCCAGATACGCAGTATTTT.

The rearrangement joins TRBV30 to TRBJ2-3, with TRBD2 matching 15 bases. Germline V gives CDR1 GTSNPN, CDR2 SVGIG (reference sequence). There are 14 residues in the CDR3. V shed 5 bases and J 3 bases; nucleotides not matched to a gene: 0. The CDR3 DNA reads as TGTGCCTGGGGACTAGCGGGAGGGACAGATACGCAGTATTTT. Amino acids: CAWGLAGGTDTQYF.

This chain uses TRBV4-1 with TRBJ2-7, with TRBD1 matching over 8 bases. Per the germline V gene, CDR1 is MGHRA and CDR2 is YSYEKL. With 3 bases clipped from V and 2 bases from J, the junction kept 9 bases outside the gene matches. There are 16 residues in the CDR3. This CDR3 is CASSHLGQGLTYEQYF. The CDR3 nucleotides are TGCGCCAGCAGCCATTTAGGACAGGGCCTTACCTACGAGCAGTACTTC.

This clone came up once. This chain joins TRBV7-6 and TRBJ2-1, with a weak D call TRBD2 (6 bases). This CDR3 contains 16 residues. The V end was cut by 1 base, the J end by 4 bases, with 14 bases between. CDR1 SGHVS and CDR2 FNYEAQ come from the germline V gene. In DNA form, the CDR3 reads TGTGCCAGCAGCTTAGGGGCGGGAAGTGGGTACAATGAGCAGTTCTTC. This encodes CASSLGAGSGYNEQFF.

The chain is built from TRBV6-5 and TRBJ2-4, with a tentative D call TRBD1 (6 bases). Germline assignment: CDR1 MNHEY and CDR2 SVGAGI. There are 13 residues in the CDR3. Trimming pared 4 bases from V and 9 bases from J, leaving 13 bases between. In nucleotides, the CDR3 is TGTGCCAGCAGTTCGACAGGCAGGGGCATTCAGTACTTC. This gives the protein CASSSTGRGIQYF.

This chain uses TRBV19 with TRBJ2-1; weak D call: TRBD2 (6 bases). V was pared by 2 bases and J by 7 bases, with 15 bases between. The CDR3 totals 15 residues. From germline, CDR1 is LNHDA and CDR2 SQIVND (reference sequence). In nucleotides, the CDR3 is TGTGCCAGTAGTATAAAGGAGGGAGGCAGGAATGAGCAGTTCTTC. Residues: CASSIKEGGRNEQFF.

The rearrangement joins TRBV9 to TRBJ2-1; 8 bases are shared with TRBD2. The CDR3 sequence is 15 residues long. The germline CDR1 and CDR2 sequences are SGDLS and YYNGEE. Unmatched junction bases numbered 10, after V lost 3 bases and J lost 8 bases. The CDR3 loop reads CASSAVPGGYHEQFF. The CDR3 DNA reads as TGTGCCAGCAGCGCAGTCCCGGGAGGGTACCATGAGCAGTTCTTC.

The chain joins TRBV2 to TRBJ2-3, with a tentative D call TRBD2 (5 bases). V was trimmed by 3 bases and J by 0 bases, leaving 7 bases between them. Germline CDR1 SNHLY, CDR2 FYNNEI. This CDR3 comprises 14 residues. The CDR3 reads CASSDRTSTDTQYF. As DNA, the CDR3 is TGTGCCAGCAGTGACAGGACTAGCACAGATACGCAGTATTTT.

This chain links TRBV19 with TRBJ2-7, with D perhaps matching TRBD2 (6 bases). V lost 6 bases to trimming and J lost 2 bases, with 14 bases between them. The CDR3 spans 14 residues. Germline V gene data show CDR1 as LNHDA and CDR2 as SQIVND (reference sequence). CDR3 sequence reads: CASRTGTGTYEQYF. The CDR3, as DNA: TGTGCCAGTAGGACCGGGACTGGGACCTACGAGCAGTACTTC.

The V and J genes are TRBV5-1 and TRBJ1-4; 9 nucleotides line up with TRBD1. CDR1 is SGHRS and CDR2 is YFSETQ in the germline V gene. The CDR3 totals 17 residues. Losses at the gene ends were 0 bases for V and 8 bases for J; bases not matched to a gene: 11. The CDR3 sequence is CASSLAATGGSIEKLFF. In nucleotides, the CDR3 is TGCGCCAGCAGCTTGGCCGCGACAGGGGGGTCAATCGAAAAACTGTTTTTT.

The chain joins TRBV19 to TRBJ2-1; 7 nucleotides align to TRBD2. The CDR3 has 16 amino acids. Per germline, CDR1 LNHDA and CDR2 SQIVND (reference sequence). With V trimmed by 4 bases and J by 8 bases, 14 bases remained unmatched. The CDR3 loop reads CASSKDRDYLRDEQFF. The DNA for the CDR3 is TGTGCCAGTAGTAAAGACCGGGACTACCTCCGGGATGAGCAGTTCTTC.

V is TRBV4-1 and J is TRBJ2-7; 7 nucleotides agree with TRBD1. CDR1 is MGHRA and CDR2 is YSYEKL in the germline V gene. CDR3 size: 16 residues. V lost 0 bases to trimming and J lost 4 bases; unmatched junction nucleotides: 9. The CDR3 coding sequence is TGCGCCAGCAGCCAAGAGCCCGCGACAGGGTTTTACGAGCAGTACTTC. Encoded protein: CASSQEPATGFYEQYF.

This chain uses TRBV19 with TRBJ1-2; D is perhaps TRBD1 (5 bases). The CDR3 length is 15 residues. V lost 4 bases to trimming and J lost 7 bases, with 19 bases between them. Germline lookup yields CDR1 LNHDA and CDR2 SQIVND (reference sequence). The CDR3 nucleotides are TGTGCCAGTAGTACGGCCGCAGGGAAGGCTTTTGGCTACACCTTC. Residues: CASSTAAGKAFGYTF.

The J gene is TRBJ1-2, the V gene TRBV6-5, with D possibly matching TRBD1 (5 bases). Trimming pared 5 bases from V and 11 bases from J, leaving 12 bases between. The CDR3 extends over 11 amino acids. Per germline, CDR1 MNHEY and CDR2 SVGAGI. The CDR3 region is CASSNPDSYTF. The CDR3 coding sequence is TGTGCCAGCAGTAACCCCGACAGTTACACCTTC.